The clone carrying this T cell receptor (beta chain) showed up just once. Grouping used clinical history reported by participants in a survey and questionnaire. In Cohort 3, a recovered donor had either two negative PCRs, clearance, or symptom resolution. This entry belongs to a study of blood T cell repertoires in COVID-19. For the study at large: Samples came from the United States, Italy and Spain, spanning acute and convalescent COVID-19.

This CDR3 has 14 residues. Trimming cost V 8 bases and J 6 bases; bases outside gene matches: 5. The V gene's germline CDR1 is MDHEN and CDR2 SYDVKM. Original handling: Amplification with reference gene primers provided the estimates of nucleated cell counts. Repertoires were generated with immunoSEQ multiplex PCR, while TCRdb's copy carries only in-frame clones and drops some. That table supplies the V and J calls and clone size; D and trimming were determined from the DNA. This sample has around 110,000 clones, with less than 90% found just once. Source material: PBMCs or T cells enriched from blood (not recorded which). V is TRBV28 and J is TRBJ2-1, with TRBD2 matching over 12 bases. The origin of this receptor is a woman aged 30 to 39 who had recovered from COVID-19. The CDR3 DNA is TGTGCCAGCGTAACTAGCGGGAGGCCCAATGAGCAGTTCTTC. This sequence encodes CASVTSGRPNEQFF.